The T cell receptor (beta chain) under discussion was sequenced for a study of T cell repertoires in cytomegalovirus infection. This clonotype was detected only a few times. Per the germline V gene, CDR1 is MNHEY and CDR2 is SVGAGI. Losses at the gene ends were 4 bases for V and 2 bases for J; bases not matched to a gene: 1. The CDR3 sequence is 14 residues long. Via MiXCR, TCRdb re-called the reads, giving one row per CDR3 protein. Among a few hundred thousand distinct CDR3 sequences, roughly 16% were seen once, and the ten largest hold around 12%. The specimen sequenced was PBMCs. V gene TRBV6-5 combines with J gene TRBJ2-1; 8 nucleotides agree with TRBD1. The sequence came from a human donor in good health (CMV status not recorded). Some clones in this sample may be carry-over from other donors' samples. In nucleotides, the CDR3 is TGTGCCAGCAGTTTACAGGGGGCCTACAATGAGCAGTTCTTC. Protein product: CASSLQGAYNEQFF.